The 31 T cell receptor beta chains below come from one sample, sequenced in a study of cytomegalovirus exposure and HLA in healthy donors. Primers included in the PCR were 60 Vbeta and 13 Jbeta primers. Assay used: immunoSEQ multiplex PCR; TCRdb lists only in-frame clones, some missing. The sample shows 150,000 to 200,000 clones, about 80% of them seen only once. The sequenced material came from PBMCs. Receptor source: a middle-aged man in good health and CMV-seronegative.

A remark on this clone: Lacking the conserved final phenylalanine or tryptophan, this CDR3 likely reflects a read error. This chain connects TRBV7-6 to TRBJ2-6; tentatively, D is TRBD2 (6 bases). The ends were cut back, 2 bases at V and 1 base at J, with 15 bases in the middle. The V gene's germline CDR1 is SGHVS and CDR2 FNYEAQ. This CDR3 region has 18 residues. CDR3 nucleotides: TGTGCCAGCAGCTTACTCCCGGGACTGCGATCTGGGGCCAACGTCCTGACTTAC. Amino acid sequence: CASSLLPGLRSGANVLTY.

This chain links TRBV4-2 with TRBJ1-3, with D uncertain. Between the trimmed V and J ends, which lost 0 bases and 0 bases, there was a span of 12 bases. CDR3 length: 17 amino acids. Looked up from germline, CDR1 is LGHNA and CDR2 is YNFKEQ. Here the CDR3 reads CASSQDWAGSSGNTIYF. In nucleotides, the CDR3 is TGTGCCAGCAGCCAAGATTGGGCGGGGAGCTCTGGAAACACCATATATTTT.

The chain couples TRBV6-5 to TRBJ2-2; D is possibly TRBD1 (5 bases). V lost 2 bases and J lost 1, with 8 bases in between. Germline lookup yields CDR1 MNHEY and CDR2 SVGAGI. The CDR3 length is 15 residues. The DNA for the CDR3 is TGTGCCAGCAGTTACGCTGGACAGAACACCGGGGAGCTGTTTTTT. This codes for CASSYAGQNTGELFF.

The chain links TRBV5-1 to TRBJ2-1, with 8 bases lining up with TRBD1. The CDR3 sequence is 15 residues long. In germline, CDR1 is SGHRS, CDR2 YFSETQ. Trimming took 0 bases from V and 7 from J; bases not matched to a gene: 6. In nucleotides, the CDR3 is TGCGCCAGCAGCTTGGACCCCGGACAGGGAAATGAGCAGTTCTTC. Translated: CASSLDPGQGNEQFF.

This chain connects TRBV7-2 to TRBJ2-1, with D perhaps matching TRBD2 (8 bases). The CDR3 length is 15 residues. Per the germline V gene, CDR1 is SGHTA and CDR2 is FQGNSA. V lost 7 bases, J lost 4 bases, and 17 bases lay in between. CDR3: CASKKGGGRYNEQFF. CDR3 coding DNA: TGTGCCAGCAAAAAAGGGGGCGGGAGGTACAATGAGCAGTTCTTC.

V is TRBV14 and J is TRBJ2-7; D may be TRBD1 (5 bases). V was shortened by 1 base and J by 2 bases, with 9 bases between the two germline ends. The CDR3 loop spans 14 amino acids. Germline loops: CDR1 SGHDN, CDR2 FVKESK. The CDR3 DNA reads TGTGCCAGCAGCCAAGGAAGGGGAACCTACGAGCAGTACTTC. This codes for CASSQGRGTYEQYF.

This sequence joins TRBV19 and TRBJ1-5; possible D gene TRBD1, 6 bases. The V and J ends lost 7 bases and 4 bases respectively, with 14 bases between them. The CDR3 contains 14 residues. CDR1 and CDR2 from the germline V gene are LNHDA and SQIVND (reference sequence). The DNA for the CDR3 is TGTGCCAGTACTCCGGGACAAGGGAATCAGCCCCAGCATTTT. It translates to CASTPGQGNQPQHF. The full variable domain, completed using reference TRBV19 and TRBJ1-5, is DGGITQSPKYLFRKEGQNVTLSCEQNLNHDAMYWYRQDPGQGLRLIYYSQIVNDFQKGDIAEGYSVSREKKESFPLTVTSAQKNPTAFYLCASTPGQGNQPQHFGDGTRLSIL.

The CDR3 bases are TGTGCCAGCAGCGCCCACAGGGGAAACACCATATATTTT. Translation: CASSAHRGNTIYF. The J gene is TRBJ1-3, the V gene TRBV7-3; D perhaps matches TRBD1 (5 bases). The V gene's germline CDR1 is SGHTA and CDR2 FQGTGA. The CDR3 is 13 amino acids. V lost 5 bases and J 4 bases, leaving 9 bases between the germline ends.

This clone was picked up a small number of times. The chain has TRBV10-1 and TRBJ2-7; a possible D gene is TRBD2 (5 bases). The CDR3 is made up of 15 amino acids. Trimming removed 10 bases from V and 6 bases from J, with 25 bases in between. CDR1 and CDR2 from the germline V gene are WNHNN and SYGVQD (reference sequence). The CDR3 spells CAKVDPGLRAGEQYV. In DNA, the CDR3 is TGCGCCAAAGTAGACCCCGGACTCCGGGCCGGCGAGCAGTACGTC.

The chain has TRBV20-1 and TRBJ2-5; D is unclear. Germline CDR1 is DFQATT and CDR2 is SNEGSKA (reference sequence). This CDR3 is 10 amino acids long. V lost 6 bases and J 3 bases, leaving 5 bases between the germline ends. The CDR3 is CSAFKETQYF. DNA for the CDR3: TGCAGTGCGTTCAAAGAGACCCAGTACTTC.

The chain employs TRBV2 and TRBJ2-1; unclear D gene. Germline-derived CDR1 and CDR2 are SNHLY and FYNNEI. V was cut by 10 bases and J by 10 bases, with 14 bases left in between. The CDR3 is made up of 11 amino acids. CDR3 region: CATSIAEEQFF. The CDR3 nucleotides are TGTGCCACCTCCATCGCGGAGGAGCAGTTCTTC.

This chain joins TRBV9 and TRBJ2-1; 12 bases fit TRBD2. The germline CDR1 and CDR2 sequences are SGDLS and YYNGEE. Germline trimming cut 0 bases from V and 6 bases from J; bases unmatched to any gene: 4. This CDR3 has 16 amino acids. DNA for the CDR3: TGTGCCAGCAGCGTAGGCGGGACTAGCGGGTTCAATGAGCAGTTCTTC. This translates into CASSVGGTSGFNEQFF.

The rearrangement joins TRBV2 to TRBJ1-4; D uncertain. The CDR3 has 15 amino acids. Trimming took 8 bases from V and 3 from J, leaving 16 bases between them. The germline V gene encodes CDR1 SNHLY and CDR2 FYNNEI. CDR3 loop: CASLAGGGPNEKLFF. The CDR3 DNA reads TGTGCCAGCTTGGCGGGAGGAGGACCTAATGAAAAACTGTTTTTT. The full variable domain, with the rest looked up from reference TRBV2 and TRBJ1-4, is EPEVTQTPSHQVTQMGQEVILRCVPISNHLYFYWYRQILGQKVEFLVSFYNNEISEKSEIFDDQFSVERPDGSNFTLKIRSTKLEDSAMYFCASLAGGGPNEKLFFGSGTQLSVL.

The chain links TRBV6-7 to TRBJ1-3; 7 bases map to TRBD1. TRBV6-7 falls under the ORF class, with uncertain function. CDR3 length: 15 residues. Germline trimming cut 7 bases from V and 3 bases from J; bases unmatched to any gene: 9. The CDR3 DNA sequence: TGTGCCAGCATAGGACAGGAGGAAATTGGAAACACCATATATTTT. This translates into CASIGQEEIGNTIYF.

On this clone itself: One junction end does not reproduce the germline sequence, and a read error may be involved. The chain employs TRBV7-2 and TRBJ2-1; D possibly corresponds to TRBD2 (6 bases). CDR3 length: 15 amino acids. Germline loops: CDR1 SGHTA, CDR2 FQGNSA. The CDR3 coding sequence is TGTGCCAGCAGCCTAGCGTTTAACTCCTACAATGAGCAGTTCTTC. Its protein product is CASSLAFNSYNEQFF.

The chain has TRBV27 and TRBJ2-7; 7 bases map to TRBD1. The CDR3 totals 15 residues. Losses at the gene ends were 4 bases for V and 2 bases for J; bases not matched to a gene: 8. Germline values: CDR1 MNHEY, CDR2 SMNVEV (reference sequence). The CDR3 here is CASSSRGTAAYEQYF. The CDR3 coding sequence is TGTGCCAGCAGTTCCCGAGGGACAGCGGCCTACGAGCAGTACTTC.

The chain recombines TRBV27 with TRBJ2-3; a possible D gene is TRBD1 (5 bases). From germline, CDR1 is MNHEY and CDR2 SMNVEV (reference sequence). The V gene lost 5 bases and the J gene lost 2 bases, with 11 bases spanning the gap. The CDR3 is made up of 14 amino acids. In DNA, the CDR3 is TGTGCCAGCAGTCCCGGACACAACACAGATACGCAGTATTTT. It codes for CASSPGHNTDTQYF.

This clone was counted a single time. This chain uses TRBV19 with TRBJ2-1; 7 positions match TRBD2. CDR3 length: 18 amino acids. Germline lookup yields CDR1 LNHDA and CDR2 SQIVND (reference sequence). Trimming removed 3 bases from V and 2 bases from J; junction bases left unmatched: 13. The DNA of the CDR3 is TGTGCCAGTAGTATGGGGGGAGGGCGGAGTGGGACCTACAATGAGCAGTTCTTC. Translation: CASSMGGGRSGTYNEQFF.

This chain uses TRBV6-5 with TRBJ2-3, with a possible D match to TRBD2 (5 bases). The V gene lost 10 bases and the J gene lost 3 bases, with 11 bases spanning the gap. The CDR3 covers 12 residues. Germline CDR1 is MNHEY and CDR2 is SVGAGI. The CDR3: CATGVRTDTQYF. The CDR3 DNA is TGTGCCACCGGGGTACGGACAGATACGCAGTATTTT.

This sequence joins TRBV7-3 and TRBJ2-1; D remains ambiguous. Per germline, CDR1 SGHTA and CDR2 FQGTGA. Trimming shortened V by 5 bases and J by 3 bases, and 8 bases separated the two germline ends. The CDR3 totals 13 residues. The CDR3 sequence: CASSPSFYNEQFF. Here the CDR3 DNA reads TGTGCCAGCAGCCCGAGTTTCTACAATGAGCAGTTCTTC. Supplemented by reference TRBV7-3 and TRBJ2-1, the full variable domain reads GAGVSQTPSNKVTEKGKYVELRCDPISGHTALYWYRQSLGQGPEFLIYFQGTGAADDSGLPNDRFFAVRPEGSVSTLKIQRTERGDSAVYLCASSPSFYNEQFFGPGTRLTVL.

The chain joins TRBV15 to TRBJ1-1, with D unclear. The V gene's germline CDR1 is LNHNV and CDR2 YYDKDF (reference sequence). V lost 7 bases and J lost 6, with 18 bases in between. This CDR3 is built from 14 residues. CDR3 DNA sequence: TGTGCCACCAACCGGGGAGAACATTCCCCTGAAGCTTTCTTT. This encodes CATNRGEHSPEAFF.

This clone has a handful of counts. The rearrangement uses TRBV7-8 and TRBJ1-1; tentatively, D is TRBD1 (6 bases). CDR1 and CDR2 from the germline V gene are SGHVS and FQNEAQ. V was clipped by 4 bases and J by 3 bases, with 12 bases between them. The CDR3 extends over 14 amino acids. The CDR3 DNA reads as TGTGCCAGCAGCTCACAGGGTGGGGACACTGAAGCTTTCTTT. This gives the protein CASSSQGGDTEAFF.

The J gene is TRBJ1-2, the V gene TRBV5-1; no definite D call. CDR1 is SGHRS and CDR2 is YFSETQ in the germline V gene. This CDR3 contains 13 residues. V shed 3 bases and J shed 0 bases, with 6 bases lying between them. CDR3 sequence (DNA): TGCGCCAGCAGCTCATCAGCTAACTATGGCTACACCTTC. It translates to CASSSSANYGYTF.

This chain joins TRBV9 and TRBJ2-5, with 11 bases matching TRBD2. The CDR3 consists of 17 residues. V dropped 4 bases and J dropped 5; count of bases not matched to a gene: 13. The V gene's germline CDR1 is SGDLS and CDR2 YYNGEE. Written as DNA, the CDR3 is TGTGCCAGCAGCACTGGGCCGACTAGCGGGAAACGGGAGACCCAGTACTTC. Its protein is CASSTGPTSGKRETQYF.

V usage is TRBV5-6 and J usage is TRBJ2-2; D is undetermined. The germline V gene has CDR1 SGHDT and CDR2 YYEEEE. The V gene lost 2 bases and the J gene lost 6 bases, with 14 bases spanning the gap. The CDR3 spans 15 residues. The CDR3 DNA follows: TGTGCCAGCAGCTTCTCCTCCGGTCTATCCGGGGAGCTGTTTTTT. It translates to CASSFSSGLSGELFF.

As regards this clone: One end of the junction varies from germline; a read error may be responsible. The J gene is TRBJ1-5, the V gene TRBV7-9; TRBD1 is a possible D gene (6 bases). The CDR3 contains 18 residues. Germline values: CDR1 SEHNR, CDR2 FQNEAQ (reference sequence). The chain's CDR3 is CSSSLDPGTQPGHQPQHF. The CDR3 DNA follows: TGTTCCAGCAGCTTAGACCCGGGGACACAGCCAGGCCATCAGCCCCAGCATTTT.

As to this clone: Different DNA sequences within this sample yield the same CDR3. The rearrangement uses TRBV25-1 and TRBJ1-5, with 10 bases matching TRBD1. The V segment lost 6 bases and the J segment 2 bases; nucleotides outside the gene matches: 7. This CDR3 has 16 amino acids. Germline lookup yields CDR1 MGHDK and CDR2 SYGVNS. The CDR3 spells CASSGTGERGNQPQHF. CDR3 in DNA: TGTGCCAGCAGCGGGACAGGGGAAAGGGGCAATCAGCCCCAGCATTTT.

This chain connects TRBV10-3 to TRBJ2-6; D might be TRBD2 (5 bases). The CDR3 extends over 17 amino acids. Trimming removed 0 bases at V and 4 bases at J, with 13 bases between. Germline V gives CDR1 ENHRY, CDR2 SYGVKD. CDR3 sequence: CAISESGFSGGANVLTF. CDR3 DNA sequence: TGTGCCATCAGTGAGTCGGGATTCTCGGGGGGGGCCAACGTCCTGACTTTC.

V is TRBV10-1 and J is TRBJ2-7; perhaps TRBD2 as D (6 bases). The length of the CDR3 is 14 residues. Between the trimmed V and J ends, which lost 4 bases and 0 bases, there was a span of 10 bases. Germline CDR1 reads WNHNN; CDR2 reads SYGVQD (reference sequence). The CDR3 DNA sequence: TGCGCCAGCAGTGTTGGGGGGAGCTCCTACGAGCAGTACTTC. Protein: CASSVGGSSYEQYF.

CDR3 sequence reads: CASSLKGVNGYTF. In DNA, the CDR3 is TGTGCCAGCAGCCTAAAGGGGGTAAATGGCTACACCTTC. The genes are TRBV7-8 and TRBJ1-2, with a tentative D call TRBD1 (6 bases). This CDR3 has 13 residues. Trimming removed 5 bases from V and 6 bases from J, with 13 bases in between. Germline assignment: CDR1 SGHVS and CDR2 FQNEAQ.

The chain employs TRBV30 and TRBJ1-5; D gene ambiguous. The V and J ends lost 2 bases and 1 base respectively, with 15 bases between them. The CDR3 sequence is 16 residues long. Germline assignment: CDR1 GTSNPN and CDR2 SVGIG (reference sequence). CDR3 residues: CAWSTPSSYSNQPQHF. The CDR3 DNA sequence: TGTGCCTGGAGTACACCGTCCAGTTACAGCAATCAGCCCCAGCATTTT. Supplemented by reference TRBV30 and TRBJ1-5, the full variable domain reads SQTIHQWPATLVQPVGSPLSLECTVEGTSNPNLYWYRQAAGRGLQLLFYSVGIGQISSEVPQNLSASRPQDRQFILSSKKLLLSDSGFYLCAWSTPSSYSNQPQHFGDGTRLSIL.